Presented here are 4 T cell receptor beta chains from one specimen sequenced in a study of T-cell reconstitution after alpha-beta-depleted transplantation in children. Preparation of the TCRbeta library involved a method that used unique molecular identifiers. TCRdb called the PCR reads again in MiXCR, with one record for every CDR3 protein. The table shows 500,000 to 650,000 distinct CDR3 sequences, with over 10% occurring only once. Sample: PBMCs, mostly from graft donor cells, taken 360 days after TCRalphabeta/CD19-depleted stem cell transplant. These receptors all stem from a male patient between 5 and 17 years old who had a stem cell transplant for acute myeloid leukemia, so the T cells may come from the graft donor.

The chain joins TRBV27 to TRBJ2-1; 7 bases fit TRBD1. In germline, CDR1 is MNHEY, CDR2 SMNVEV (reference sequence). This CDR3 spans 15 amino acids. V shed 1 base and J 8 bases; nucleotides not matched to a gene: 8. The CDR3 DNA reads as TGTGCCAGCAGTTTATGGGGACAGCTCAGGGATGAGCAGTTCTTC. Its protein is CASSLWGQLRDEQFF.

This clonotype was counted a few times. The V gene is TRBV9, the J gene TRBJ1-2; D call uncertain. Germline V gene lookup returns CDR1 SGDLS and CDR2 YYNGEE. CDR3 length equals 16 residues. V was pared by 3 bases and J by 0 bases, with 15 bases between. The chain's CDR3 is CASSAFDRGANYGYTF. CDR3 DNA sequence: TGTGCCAGCAGCGCCTTTGATCGTGGAGCTAACTATGGCTACACCTTC.

This clonotype appeared many times. The chain carries TRBV20-1 and TRBJ2-1; TRBD2 matches at 15 bases. The junction had 2 bases not matched to a gene; V was cut back by 4 bases and J by 1 base. This CDR3 is 16 amino acids long. The V gene's germline CDR1 is DFQATT and CDR2 SNEGSKA (reference sequence). The CDR3 DNA reads TGCAGTGCTACCGGGACTAGCGGGAGGTCCTACAATGAGCAGTTCTTC. It yields the protein CSATGTSGRSYNEQFF.

This clonotype was recorded a few times. The genes are TRBV27 and TRBJ2-2; the D gene is possibly TRBD2 (7 bases). This CDR3 is 15 amino acids long. Trimming pared 3 bases from V and 6 bases from J, leaving 14 bases between. The germline CDR1 and CDR2 sequences are MNHEY and SMNVEV (reference sequence). Here the CDR3 reads CASSFRGGYAGELFF. In DNA form, the CDR3 reads TGTGCCAGCAGTTTTAGGGGGGGCTACGCCGGGGAGCTGTTTTTT.